These 27 T cell receptor beta chains originate from one sample sequenced in a study of lymphopenia after photon versus proton radiotherapy. This table comes from immunoSEQ multiplex PCR, and its TCRdb copy is limited to in-frame clones, with some not included. The sample shows fewer than 25,000 clones, approximately 84% of them seen only once. The sequenced sample was peripheral blood, obtained from a patient treated with photon-based radiotherapy. All receptors come from a middle-aged man with gastric cancer.

The rearrangement uses TRBV27 and TRBJ1-2; D is possibly TRBD1 (6 bases). The V gene's germline CDR1 is MNHEY and CDR2 SMNVEV (reference sequence). Trimming pared 5 bases from V and 1 base from J, leaving 17 bases between. This CDR3 has 16 amino acids. The CDR3 DNA is TGTGCCAGCAGTCCCGAGGGACACACTTTTAACTATGGCTACACCTTC. Amino acids: CASSPEGHTFNYGYTF.

V gene TRBV7-9 combines with J gene TRBJ1-2; 10 bases align to TRBD1. Trimming cost V 1 base and J 4 bases; bases outside gene matches: 6. Germline V gene lookup returns CDR1 SEHNR and CDR2 FQNEAQ (reference sequence). The CDR3 extends over 16 amino acids. CDR3 DNA sequence: TGTGCCAGCAGCTTAGGTATCGGACAGGGGGGCTATGGCTACACCTTC. This translates into CASSLGIGQGGYGYTF.

This clone was seen only once. The chain joins TRBV6-6 to TRBJ2-5; no reliable D call. The DNA end is a closer match to TRBJ2-7, so the J assignment may be wrong. CDR3 size: 10 residues. Germline V lookup: CDR1 MNHNY, CDR2 SVGAGI (reference sequence). The CDR3 protein is CATRNYEQYF. The CDR3 region has the DNA TGTGCCACCAGGAACTACGAGCAGTACTTC.

This rearrangement joins TRBV5-4 to TRBJ2-2; 13 nucleotides match TRBD2. CDR1 and CDR2 from the germline V gene are SGHNT and YYREEE (reference sequence). This CDR3 is built from 17 residues. Trimming removed 0 bases from V and 3 bases from J; junction bases left unmatched: 2. The CDR3 bases are TGTGCCAGCAGCTTGGGGGGACTAGCGGGGTACACCGGGGAGCTGTTTTTT. It codes for CASSLGGLAGYTGELFF.

This chain joins TRBV19 and TRBJ2-5, with a tentative D call TRBD1 (6 bases). The CDR3 is 13 amino acids. V lost 5 bases and J 2 bases, leaving 9 bases between the germline ends. Germline V lookup: CDR1 LNHDA, CDR2 SQIVND (reference sequence). This chain's CDR3 is CASSPGQQETQYF. The CDR3 DNA sequence: TGTGCCAGTAGTCCGGGACAACAAGAGACCCAGTACTTC.

With respect to this clone: Within the sample, other DNA sequences also encode this same CDR3. V and J are TRBV11-2 and TRBJ2-2; D uncertain. V was trimmed by 5 bases and J by 2 bases, leaving 9 bases between them. The CDR3 consists of 14 residues. Germline V CDR1 and CDR2: SGHAT, FQNNGV. The CDR3 DNA sequence: TGTGCCAGCAGCCGCCGAGGTAACACCGGGGAGCTGTTTTTT. It specifies CASSRRGNTGELFF.

The chain employs TRBV5-1 and TRBJ1-1, with unresolved D. Germline CDR1 reads SGHRS; CDR2 reads YFSETQ. Trimming took 1 base from V and 4 from J, leaving 8 bases between them. The CDR3 length is 13 residues. The CDR3 sequence is CASSLTEGTEAFF. The CDR3 DNA is TGCGCCAGCAGCTTGACAGAAGGCACTGAAGCTTTCTTT.

The chain employs TRBV4-2 and TRBJ2-3; TRBD2 matches 8 bases. With 4 bases clipped from V and 6 bases from J, the junction kept 3 bases outside the gene matches. Germline V CDR1 and CDR2: LGHNA, YNFKEQ. The CDR3 contains 13 residues. DNA for the CDR3: TGTGCCAGCAGCCCCGGGAGGGTTGATACGCAGTATTTT. Translating it yields CASSPGRVDTQYF.

The chain uses TRBV19 and TRBJ1-5; 10 bases are shared with TRBD1. Germline V gene sequence: CDR1 LNHDA, CDR2 SQIVND (reference sequence). V was pared by 9 bases and J by 2 bases, with 13 bases of the junction left unmatched. The CDR3 is 17 residues long. CDR3 nucleotide sequence: TGTGCCAGCACCGGGACAGGGGTGTATGTGGGCAATCAGCCCCAGCATTTT. Encoded protein: CASTGTGVYVGNQPQHF.

This sequence joins TRBV11-1 and TRBJ2-7, with 11 bases matching TRBD2. Germline V gene data show CDR1 as SGHAT and CDR2 as FQDESV (reference sequence). CDR3 length: 13 residues. V dropped 6 bases and J dropped 6; count of bases not matched to a gene: 4. The CDR3 spells CASSSGGAGEQYF. Here the CDR3 DNA reads TGTGCCAGCAGTAGCGGGGGGGCCGGCGAGCAGTACTTC.

J is TRBJ2-7 and V is TRBV6-5, with unresolved D. The CDR3 spans 11 residues. V was trimmed by 7 bases and J by 6 bases, leaving 10 bases between them. Germline V gives CDR1 MNHEY, CDR2 SVGAGI. CDR3 sequence: CASTLMGEQYF. The CDR3, as DNA: TGTGCCAGCACCCTCATGGGCGAGCAGTACTTC.

The chain uses TRBV29-1 and TRBJ2-7, with a weak D call TRBD2 (5 bases). CDR1 and CDR2 from the germline V gene are SQVTM and ANQGSEA. The CDR3 totals 12 residues. V shed 4 bases and J shed 2 bases, with 9 bases lying between them. The CDR3 here is CSVVRGTYEQYF. In DNA form, the CDR3 reads TGCAGCGTTGTACGGGGTACCTACGAGCAGTACTTC.

V and J are TRBV6-6 and TRBJ1-2; the D gene is possibly TRBD1 (6 bases). CDR3 length: 14 residues. V lost 6 bases and J 3 bases, leaving 14 bases between the germline ends. The germline CDR1 and CDR2 sequences are MNHNY and SVGAGI (reference sequence). The CDR3 region is CASRPWTDDYGYTF. The CDR3 nucleotides read TGTGCCAGCAGGCCTTGGACAGACGACTATGGCTACACCTTC.

The chain employs TRBV6-5 and TRBJ2-7; D is ambiguous. Trimming stripped 2 bases from V and 6 bases from J, with 14 bases between. There are 14 residues in the CDR3. CDR1 and CDR2 (germline): MNHEY, SVGAGI. CDR3 sequence reads: CASSYDPRSREQYF. The DNA of the CDR3 is TGTGCCAGCAGTTACGACCCCCGGTCCCGCGAGCAGTACTTC.

This chain connects TRBV4-2 to TRBJ1-3, with 9 nucleotides matching TRBD1. This CDR3 region has 17 residues. V trimming: 0 bases; J trimming: 4 bases; junction bases outside the gene matches: 7. Germline CDR1 is LGHNA and CDR2 is YNFKEQ. In DNA, the CDR3 is TGTGCCAGCAGCCAAGATCCGACCGGGACAGGGGGAAACACCATATATTTT. It codes for CASSQDPTGTGGNTIYF.

The chain has TRBV12-5 and TRBJ2-6, with D possibly being TRBD1 (5 bases). Trimming took off 0 bases at V and 4 bases at J, with 13 bases between the two ends. The CDR3 is 17 amino acids. Germline values: CDR1 LGHNT, CDR2 FRNRAP. The CDR3 DNA follows: TGTGCTAGTGGTTTGGTACTCCAGGGCGCGGGGGCCAACGTCCTGACTTTC. Amino acid sequence: CASGLVLQGAGANVLTF.

The gene calls are TRBV4-3 and TRBJ2-3; no clear D gene. Trimming took 1 base from V and 2 from J, leaving 10 bases between them. This CDR3 contains 15 residues. The germline V gene encodes CDR1 LGHNA and CDR2 YSLEER. The CDR3 sequence is CASSQAGSSTDTQYF. CDR3 nucleotides: TGCGCCAGCAGCCAAGCCGGGTCTTCCACAGATACGCAGTATTTT.

The rearrangement links TRBV29-1 to TRBJ1-1; D uncertain. The germline V gene encodes CDR1 SQVTM and CDR2 ANQGSEA. The CDR3 has 12 amino acids. V was clipped by 4 bases and J by 5 bases, with 11 bases between them. The CDR3 coding sequence is TGCAGCGTTGCCTCCACTCTGACTGAAGCTTTCTTT. Encoded protein: CSVASTLTEAFF.

The rearrangement uses TRBV7-9 and TRBJ2-3, with 8 bases that match TRBD2. Germline V gene lookup returns CDR1 SEHNR and CDR2 FQNEAQ (reference sequence). This CDR3 region has 14 residues. Losses at the gene ends were 5 bases for V and 4 bases for J; bases not matched to a gene: 5. The CDR3: CASSDRGGADTQYF. The CDR3 DNA is TGTGCCAGCAGCGACCGGGGGGGAGCAGATACGCAGTATTTT.

The J gene is TRBJ2-5, the V gene TRBV2; TRBD2 might be the D (5 bases). Between the trimmed V and J ends, which lost 7 bases and 4 bases, there was a span of 13 bases. From germline, CDR1 is SNHLY and CDR2 FYNNEI. The CDR3 consists of 13 residues. The CDR3 DNA is TGTGCCAGCAATCAGCGGACTCGAGAGACCCAGTACTTC. Amino acid sequence: CASNQRTRETQYF.

This chain uses TRBV11-2 with TRBJ2-3, with D perhaps TRBD1 (6 bases). The ends were cut back, 5 bases at V and 7 bases at J, with 19 bases in the middle. This CDR3 is 15 amino acids long. Per the germline V gene, CDR1 is SGHAT and CDR2 is FQNNGV. Here the CDR3 reads CASSLQGNPSNTQYF. The CDR3 DNA is TGTGCCAGCAGCCTTCAGGGGAACCCCTCAAATACGCAGTATTTT.

This clone was detected once. CDR3 bases: TGTGCCAGCAGTGAACAGGGGCGGGGGGCCACAGATACGCAGTATTTT. This sequence encodes CASSEQGRGATDTQYF. The genes are TRBV6-1 and TRBJ2-3, with 8 bases identical to TRBD2. The germline CDR1 and CDR2 sequences are MNHNS and SASEGT. V lost 2 bases and J lost 2; bases outside the gene matches: 6. CDR3 length: 16 amino acids.

In nucleotides, the CDR3 is TGCGCCAGCAGCCAAGGATTAGGCGGGAGTAATTACAATGAGCAGTTCTTC. It translates to CASSQGLGGSNYNEQFF. J is TRBJ2-1 and V is TRBV4-3; TRBD2 agrees at 7 bases. This CDR3 contains 17 residues. With 1 base clipped from V and 4 bases from J, the junction kept 10 bases outside the gene matches. Germline CDR1 and CDR2: LGHNA and YSLEER.

The chain employs TRBV6-6 and TRBJ2-7, with D maybe TRBD1 (5 bases). With 2 bases removed from V and 3 bases from J, the gap between germline ends came to 11 bases. The CDR3 loop spans 14 amino acids. Germline V gene sequence: CDR1 MNHNY, CDR2 SVGAGI (reference sequence). The CDR3 DNA reads TGTGCCAGCAGTTACGCGGACACCTTCTACGAGCAGTACTTC. This encodes CASSYADTFYEQYF.

This clone was picked up one time. This rearrangement joins TRBV4-1 to TRBJ2-5, with 9 bases matching TRBD2. Germline V gives CDR1 MGHRA, CDR2 YSYEKL. With 1 base clipped from V and 5 bases from J, the junction kept 8 bases outside the gene matches. CDR3 size: 16 residues. The CDR3 region has the DNA TGCGCCAGCAGCCAAGTGGGTAGCGGGAGTTCGGAGACCCAGTACTTC. It specifies CASSQVGSGSSETQYF.

J is TRBJ2-7 and V is TRBV13; D may correspond to TRBD1 or TRBD2 (6 bases each). Trimming shortened V by 5 bases and J by 2 bases, and 10 bases separated the two germline ends. Germline loops: CDR1 PRHDT, CDR2 FYEKMQ (reference sequence). The CDR3 contains 13 residues. The CDR3 nucleotides are TGTGCCAGCAGCCGCCGGGGGCCCTACGAGCAGTACTTC. Amino acids: CASSRRGPYEQYF. The whole variable domain, filled in from reference TRBV13 and TRBJ2-7, reads AAGVIQSPRHLIKEKRETATLKCYPIPRHDTVYWYQQGPGQDPQFLISFYEKMQSDKGSIPDRFSAQQFSDYHSELNMSSLELGDSALYFCASSRRGPYEQYFGPGTRLTVT.

V and J are TRBV10-3 and TRBJ1-3; 7 nucleotides line up with TRBD1. With 6 bases clipped from V and 0 bases from J, the junction kept 5 bases outside the gene matches. The CDR3 is 15 amino acids. Germline lookup yields CDR1 ENHRY and CDR2 SYGVKD. This chain's CDR3 is CAIRGTDYSGNTIYF. Written as DNA, the CDR3 is TGTGCCATCAGAGGGACAGATTACTCTGGAAACACCATATATTTT.